This is a list of T cell receptor beta chains from one sample in a study of shared clonotypes between healthy human individuals. This table comes from immunoSEQ multiplex PCR, and its TCRdb copy is limited to in-frame clones, with some not included. Counted here are hundreds of thousands of clones, more than 70% occurring once; the ten biggest clones make up 1.5% to 2%. Sequenced input: memory CD4+ T cells sorted from blood. The receptor set was obtained from a woman in her twenties or thirties in good health. The CDR3 runs from the conserved cysteine through the conserved F or W. D genes are given only for firm matches. Not all rows give a size; the values are once, few, many and, for expanded clones, a class.

D gene,clone size,J gene,V gene,CDR3 DNA,CDR3 protein
TRBD1,few,TRBJ1-4,TRBV5-1,TGCGCCAGCAGCAGAGGACAGGGGGTTCATGAAAAACTGTTTTTT,CASSRGQGVHEKLFF
TRBD2,-,TRBJ2-7,TRBV7-8,TGTGCCAGCAGCTTACTGGCGGGGGACTCCTACGAGCAGTACTTC,CASSLLAGDSYEQYF
TRBD2,-,TRBJ2-1,TRBV29-1,TGCAGCTCGATGACTAGCGGGACCTACAATGAGCAGTTCTTC,CSSMTSGTYNEQFF
-,-,TRBJ2-2,TRBV9,TGTGCCAGCAATACACCGGTAGGGAACCCGACCGCCGGGGAGCTGTTTTTT,CASNTPVGNPTAGELFF
-,-,TRBJ2-7,TRBV18,TGTGCCAGCTTCCCCGGGACGGACCCATCCTACGAGCAGTACTTC,CASFPGTDPSYEQYF
-,-,TRBJ1-1,TRBV6-1,TGTGCCAGCACTAGTGAACTGAACACTGAAGCTTTCTTT,CASTSELNTEAFF
TRBD2,-,TRBJ2-3,TRBV2,TGTGCCAGCAGTGAGGGACTAGCGCGAATCTATAGCACAGATACGCAGTATTTT,CASSEGLARIYSTDTQYF
-,-,TRBJ2-2,TRBV7-9,TGTGCCAGCCGCCCATCTACCGGGGAGCTGTTTTTT,CASRPSTGELFF
-,-,TRBJ2-2,TRBV2,TGTGCCAGCAGTGAAGGTCAGGCGCGCACCGGGGAGCTGTTTTTT,CASSEGQARTGELFF
-,few,TRBJ1-2,TRBV2,TGTGCCAGCAATCCCAGGGATTATGGCTACACCTTC,CASNPRDYGYTF
-,many,TRBJ2-1,TRBV19,TGTGCCAGTAGTATATCCTCGTTTGCTGAGCAGTTCTTC,CASSISSFAEQFF
-,once,TRBJ1-2,TRBV5-4,TGTGCCAGCAGCTTTGGTAGTGACTATGGCTACACCTTC,CASSFGSDYGYTF
TRBD1,few,TRBJ2-7,TRBV2,TGTGCCAGCACACGGGGACAGGGGAGGTACGAGCAGTACTTC,CASTRGQGRYEQYF
-,-,TRBJ2-1,TRBV7-2,TGTGCCAGCAGCTCCAACAGTGACGGGACCTACAATGAGCAGTTCTTC,CASSSNSDGTYNEQFF
-,few,TRBJ2-5,TRBV5-4,TGTGCCAGCAGCTTGGGGGGCAGGGCAGATAGAGAGACCCAGTACTTC,CASSLGGRADRETQYF
-,few,TRBJ1-5,TRBV6-1,TGTGCCAGCAGTGAATGGGGAAATAGCAATCAGCCCCAGCATTTT,CASSEWGNSNQPQHF
-,-,TRBJ2-1,TRBV6-1,TGTGCCAGCAAGGCCGGAGTCTCCTACAATGAGCAGTTCTTC,CASKAGVSYNEQFF
-,-,TRBJ1-1,TRBV6-6,TGTGCCAGCTCAGGAGAGCATTCGAACACTGAAGCTTTCTTT,CASSGEHSNTEAFF
TRBD2,-,TRBJ2-5,TRBV6-5,TGTGCCAGCAGTTACTCGAAGTCTAGCGGACCTGGAACCCAGTACTTC,CASSYSKSSGPGTQYF
-,few,TRBJ1-5,TRBV11-1,TGTGCCAGCAGCCCGGACAGTAGCAATCAGCCCCAGCATTTT,CASSPDSSNQPQHF
-,-,TRBJ2-7,TRBV23-1,TGCGCCAACTGTTTGCGACCAATGACGCACTACGAGCAGTACTTC,CANCLRPMTHYEQYF
TRBD1,-,TRBJ1-5,TRBV28,TGTGCCAGCGGCCGGGGACAGATTTATAGCAATCAGCCCCAGCATTTT,CASGRGQIYSNQPQHF
TRBD2,-,TRBJ2-3,TRBV5-1,TGCGCCAGCAGCTTATTCGCTAGCGGGAGGAACACAGATACGCAGTATTTT,CASSLFASGRNTDTQYF
-,few,TRBJ1-2,TRBV5-1,TGCGCCAGCAGCACGGGGGACAACAACTATGGCTACACCTTC,CASSTGDNNYGYTF
-,-,TRBJ2-3,TRBV27,TGTGCCAGCAGTTTTCCCTCATTTAGGATTAGCACAGATACGCAGTATTTT,CASSFPSFRISTDTQYF
-,once,TRBJ2-5,TRBV19,TGTGCCAGTAGTATAAGAGAGACCCAGTACTTC,CASSIRETQYF
TRBD1,-,TRBJ1-2,TRBV6-6,TGTGCCACCAAAAACCGGGACAGATTCTATGGCTACACCTTC,CATKNRDRFYGYTF
-,many,TRBJ2-2,TRBV5-5,TGTGCCAGCATAAACAGGAACACCGGGGAGCTGTTTTTT,CASINRNTGELFF
TRBD2,-,TRBJ2-4,TRBV7-9,TGTGCCAGCAGCTTATTCCTAGCGGGAGGGCCTCGAAACATTCAGTACTTC,CASSLFLAGGPRNIQYF
-,-,TRBJ2-1,TRBV9,TGTGCCAGCAGCGTAGGTCATGCTAGCGTTAGGAATGAGCAGTTCTTC,CASSVGHASVRNEQFF
-,-,TRBJ1-1,TRBV19,TGTGCCAGTAGTATAGCCCGGGCTGGCACTGAAGCTTTCTTT,CASSIARAGTEAFF
-,many,TRBJ2-5,TRBV18,TGTGCCAGCTCACCCGCCGTGGGGCCCGGGAAGACCCAGTACTTC,CASSPAVGPGKTQYF
-,-,TRBJ2-1,TRBV11-2,TGTGCCAGCAGCTCCCGAAGGTCGCGGGGCGCCTACAATGAGCAGTTCTTC,CASSSRRSRGAYNEQFF
-,-,TRBJ1-4,TRBV5-1,TGCGCCAGCAGCTTGGGGGCCGCGGGAGTAGGGGAAAAACTGTTTTTT,CASSLGAAGVGEKLFF
TRBD1,-,TRBJ1-2,TRBV10-3,TGTGCCATCAGTGAATTGCAGGGGGAGGATGGCTACACCTTC,CAISELQGEDGYTF
-,once,TRBJ2-7,TRBV11-2,TGTGCCAGCAGCTCCGACGGGAACTACGAGCAGTACTTC,CASSSDGNYEQYF
-,-,TRBJ2-7,TRBV5-8,TGTGCCAGCCCTCGGGACCGTGCCTACGAGCAGTACTTC,CASPRDRAYEQYF
-,-,TRBJ1-1,TRBV19,TGTGCCAGTAGTATGTTGTGGGAGTCTGAAGCTTTCTTT,CASSMLWESEAFF
-,few,TRBJ2-5,TRBV11-1,TGTGCCAGCAGCCTCGAGGGTAGCGGAGGGAGAGAGACCCAGTACTTC,CASSLEGSGGRETQYF
-,-,TRBJ1-1,TRBV5-4,TGTGCCAGCAGTCGGCCCCCGAACACTGAAGCTTTCTTT,CASSRPPNTEAFF
-,-,TRBJ2-7,TRBV25-1,TGTGCCAGCAGGAGTACCGTCGCACCCGAGCAGTACTTC,CASRSTVAPEQYF
-,-,TRBJ1-3,TRBV15,TGTGCCACCAGCAGAGGTAATTCTGCGGCCTCTGGAAACACCATATATTTT,CATSRGNSAASGNTIYF
TRBD2,few,TRBJ2-2,TRBV11-3,TGTGCCAGCAGCTTAGGGGTAGGCGGGAGGCAGAACACCGGGGAGCTGTTTTTT,CASSLGVGGRQNTGELFF
-,few,TRBJ2-5,TRBV19,TGTGCCAGTAGCCTCACCCTGGTCGGGGCCCAAGAGACCCAGTACTTC,CASSLTLVGAQETQYF
TRBD1,many,TRBJ1-1,TRBV28,TGTGCCAGCACCCCCTTCCAAAGACAGGGCCCGGGAGCTTTCTTT,CASTPFQRQGPGAFF
-,once,TRBJ2-7,TRBV30,TGTGCCTGGAACAGGGCAACCTACGAGCAGTACTTC,CAWNRATYEQYF
-,-,TRBJ1-1,TRBV18,TGTGCCAGCTCACCACCTGCCAGGGAGGCGTCTTTCTTT,CASSPPAREASFF
TRBD2,-,TRBJ2-7,TRBV2,TGTGCCAGCAGTGTCAGGGGACTAGCGGGAATCGACGAGCAGTACTTC,CASSVRGLAGIDEQYF
-,-,TRBJ1-2,TRBV5-1,TGCGCCAGCAGCTTGGTTTCGGCAGGGAATGTAAACTATGGCTACACCTTC,CASSLVSAGNVNYGYTF
-,-,TRBJ2-2,TRBV5-6,TGTGCCAGCAGCGAAAGGTTAGGGTCGGGATCGTTGGCCGGGGAGCTGTTTTTT,CASSERLGSGSLAGELFF
-,-,TRBJ1-5,TRBV28,TGTGCCAGCAGTAAAAATCAGCCCCAGCATTTT,CASSKNQPQHF
-,few,TRBJ2-4,TRBV5-4,TGTGCCAGCAGCTTGGGGGCCGCTCAACCATTAATATTC,CASSLGAAQPLIF
TRBD1,-,TRBJ2-6,TRBV11-1,TGTGCCAGCAGCTTAGTGGGACAGAGGTCTGGGGCCAACGTCCTGACTTTC,CASSLVGQRSGANVLTF
-,-,TRBJ1-4,TRBV2,TGTGCCAGCAGTGAAGTTCCGGGATTAAGCTCGACTAATGAAAAACTGTTTTTT,CASSEVPGLSSTNEKLFF
-,-,TRBJ1-3,TRBV23-1,TGCGCCAGCAGTCAGCGTGGAAACACCATATATTTT,CASSQRGNTIYF
TRBD2,-,TRBJ2-1,TRBV4-1,TGCGCCAGCAGTTCCGGACTAGCGTCTTACAATGAGCAGTTCTTC,CASSSGLASYNEQFF
-,once,TRBJ1-5,TRBV28,TGTGCCAGCCGTTACCCGGGGGTGGGAGCCCAGCATTTT,CASRYPGVGAQHF